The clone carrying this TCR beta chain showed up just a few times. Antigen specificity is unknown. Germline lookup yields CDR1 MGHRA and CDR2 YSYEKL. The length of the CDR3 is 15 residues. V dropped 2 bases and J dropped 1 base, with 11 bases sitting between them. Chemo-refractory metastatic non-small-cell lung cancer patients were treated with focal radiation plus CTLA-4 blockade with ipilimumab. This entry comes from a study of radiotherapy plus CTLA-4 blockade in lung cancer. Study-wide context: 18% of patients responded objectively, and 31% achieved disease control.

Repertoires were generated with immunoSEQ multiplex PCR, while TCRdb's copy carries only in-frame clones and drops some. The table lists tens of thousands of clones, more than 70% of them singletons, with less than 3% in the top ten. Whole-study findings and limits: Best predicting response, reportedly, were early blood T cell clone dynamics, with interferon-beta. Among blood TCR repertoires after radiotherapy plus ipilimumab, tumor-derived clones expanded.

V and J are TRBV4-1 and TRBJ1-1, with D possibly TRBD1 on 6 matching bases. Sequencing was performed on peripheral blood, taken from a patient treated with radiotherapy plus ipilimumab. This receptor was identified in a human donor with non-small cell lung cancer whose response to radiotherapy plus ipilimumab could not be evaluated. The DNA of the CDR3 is TGCGCCAGCAGCCAAAACAGGGCAGGGAACACTGAAGCTTTCTTT. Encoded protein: CASSQNRAGNTEAFF.